Listed here is a single T cell receptor (beta chain). Its antigen is not identified. The CDR3 covers 15 residues. Germline values: CDR1 SNHLY, CDR2 FYNNEI. Germline trimming cut 7 bases from V and 6 bases from J; bases unmatched to any gene: 13. The record originates from a study of cytomegalovirus exposure and HLA in healthy donors. Study details: An early release of data contained roughly 86 million unique TCRs, which came from HLA-typed donors. Study outcomes and limitations: When the data were analyzed later, several of the most significant clusters appeared to be linked to common viral pathogens. TCR beta V- and J-gene trimming was later associated with a missense DCLRE1C variant.

The PCR ran on 60 Vbeta and 13 Jbeta primers. The table came from immunoSEQ multiplex PCR; TCRdb's copy has only in-frame clones and leaves some out. The sample lists about 98,000 clones, roughly two thirds occurring once. Healthy bone marrow donors supplied every sample. The source is a man aged 45-65 years in good health and CMV-seronegative. What was sequenced was PBMCs. The J gene is TRBJ1-1, the V gene TRBV2, with 8 bases aligning to TRBD1. CDR3 sequence reads: CASTRQGIIRAEAFF. As DNA, the CDR3 is TGTGCCAGCACACGACAGGGGATAATCCGCGCTGAAGCTTTCTTT.